Listed below are T cell receptor beta chains from one sample, sequenced in a study of control samples from healthy donors and cancer patients. The table came from immunoSEQ multiplex PCR; TCRdb's copy has only in-frame clones and leaves some out. The data show 95,000 to 150,000 clones, with just under 90% seen just once and about 12% held by the top ten. What was sequenced was blood. The receptors shown here come from a man younger than 40 in good health. CDR3s leave out the opening cysteine and the closing phenylalanine or tryptophan. The order of the fields is V gene, D gene, clone size, CDR3 protein. The D gene is left open where the match is weak. A clone size is listed for some rows: how often the clone was seen (once, few, many), or a class if it is expanded.

V gene: TRBV4-1
D gene: NA
clone size: NA
CDR3 protein: ASSQETGARSPLH

V gene: TRBV9
D gene: NA
clone size: NA
CDR3 protein: ASSVLRGSNYGYT

V gene: TRBV19
D gene: NA
clone size: once
CDR3 protein: ASSRPGTLGNTIY

V gene: TRBV25-1
D gene: TRBD1
clone size: NA
CDR3 protein: ASSDPGTGHFGYT

V gene: TRBV24-1
D gene: TRBD1
clone size: once
CDR3 protein: ATSDPAGQGGRETQY

V gene: TRBV2
D gene: NA
clone size: NA
CDR3 protein: ASSTGAISNQPQH

V gene: TRBV7-3
D gene: TRBD1
clone size: NA
CDR3 protein: ASSLGTGPNTEAF

V gene: TRBV14
D gene: NA
clone size: NA
CDR3 protein: ASSQWQGETQY

V gene: TRBV18
D gene: NA
clone size: NA
CDR3 protein: ASSPTTSNQPQH

V gene: TRBV2
D gene: NA
clone size: NA
CDR3 protein: ASSRMTGRTEAF

V gene: TRBV27
D gene: TRBD1
clone size: NA
CDR3 protein: ASFRGRVNTEAF

V gene: TRBV5-4
D gene: NA
clone size: NA
CDR3 protein: ASSSPWAGNTDTQY

V gene: TRBV29-1
D gene: TRBD1
clone size: NA
CDR3 protein: SATQTGVREKLF

V gene: TRBV28
D gene: NA
clone size: NA
CDR3 protein: ATSDHKTEAF

V gene: TRBV21-1
D gene: NA
clone size: once
CDR3 protein: ASSTNSPDRGNEKLF

V gene: TRBV2
D gene: NA
clone size: NA
CDR3 protein: ASRGLRGPQH

V gene: TRBV10-3
D gene: NA
clone size: NA
CDR3 protein: AISESRGRGQPQH

V gene: TRBV12-3/TRBV12-4
D gene: TRBD1
clone size: NA
CDR3 protein: ASSQTGVDGYT

V gene: TRBV2
D gene: NA
clone size: NA
CDR3 protein: ASTTANYGYT

V gene: TRBV5-1
D gene: NA
clone size: NA
CDR3 protein: ASSLNNYGYT

V gene: TRBV9
D gene: NA
clone size: NA
CDR3 protein: ASSVGRVGTEAF

V gene: TRBV18
D gene: NA
clone size: NA
CDR3 protein: ASSPPHGYTQY

V gene: TRBV9
D gene: NA
clone size: NA
CDR3 protein: ASSVSTDSTEAF

V gene: TRBV2
D gene: NA
clone size: NA
CDR3 protein: ASITPRGRGLPSNTEAF

V gene: TRBV19
D gene: NA
clone size: few
CDR3 protein: ASSIEGHSTWQPQH

V gene: TRBV9
D gene: TRBD1
clone size: once
CDR3 protein: ASSPSDRPETQY

V gene: TRBV3-1/TRBV3-2
D gene: NA
clone size: once
CDR3 protein: ASSHLTGNTIY

V gene: TRBV3-1/TRBV3-2
D gene: NA
clone size: NA
CDR3 protein: ASSQGSGVGQPQH

V gene: TRBV3-1/TRBV3-2
D gene: NA
clone size: NA
CDR3 protein: ASSQDFGPGGSPLH

V gene: TRBV18
D gene: NA
clone size: NA
CDR3 protein: ASSPSGTAANTGELF

V gene: TRBV5-4
D gene: NA
clone size: NA
CDR3 protein: ASSPIHQAGRNYGYT

V gene: TRBV5-8
D gene: NA
clone size: NA
CDR3 protein: ASSLGRGHRVGQPQH

V gene: TRBV20-1
D gene: NA
clone size: NA
CDR3 protein: SVTDWDTQY

V gene: TRBV28
D gene: TRBD1
clone size: NA
CDR3 protein: ASSRRDRDITEAF

V gene: TRBV4-2
D gene: NA
clone size: NA
CDR3 protein: ASSQEETGMNTEAF

V gene: TRBV11-2
D gene: NA
clone size: NA
CDR3 protein: ASTQGSSYNEQF

V gene: TRBV19
D gene: NA
clone size: NA
CDR3 protein: ASSMVSATNEKLF

V gene: TRBV4-1
D gene: NA
clone size: NA
CDR3 protein: ASSQGTEPNTEAF

V gene: TRBV19
D gene: NA
clone size: NA
CDR3 protein: ASSSLGARGTEAF

V gene: TRBV28
D gene: NA
clone size: NA
CDR3 protein: ASFSTDTQY

V gene: TRBV2
D gene: NA
clone size: NA
CDR3 protein: ASSEGAGLNTEAF

V gene: TRBV18
D gene: NA
clone size: NA
CDR3 protein: ASSSVTTFGRQETQY

V gene: TRBV5-6
D gene: TRBD2
clone size: NA
CDR3 protein: ASSLRGTSGVDTQY

V gene: TRBV5-1
D gene: TRBD1
clone size: once
CDR3 protein: ASSLGGQSGEKLF

V gene: TRBV4-1
D gene: NA
clone size: NA
CDR3 protein: ASSQDRWNGEAF